This record looks at one TCR beta chain sequence and its context. What it binds is unknown. The CDR3 sequence is 15 residues long. The germline CDR1 and CDR2 sequences are SGHRS and YFSETQ. The V and J ends lost 0 bases and 7 bases, in that order; junction bases with no gene match: 10. One entry per CDR3 protein, called by TCRdb with MiXCR from the 5' RACE reads. The sample carries about 530,000 distinct CDR3 sequences, about a fifth recorded once. This sample was included in a study of identical twins. Points from the study as a whole: High-abundance cord blood beta clonotypes had fewer insertions; memory repertoires showed none.

These data were also filed under a second study, of yellow fever vaccine responses in identical twins.

This chain connects TRBV5-1 to TRBJ2-7; 7 nucleotides match TRBD2. Sequenced: CD4+ T cells sorted from blood. This receptor was identified in a woman between 18 and 30 years old in good health. Here the CDR3 DNA reads TGCGCCAGCAGCTTGGCCGGGGAGGGGTCAGGAGAGCAGTACTTC. This translates into CASSLAGEGSGEQYF. Based on the CDR3 plus reference TRBV5-1 and TRBJ2-7, the full variable domain is KAGVTQTPRYLIKTRGQQVTLSCSPISGHRSVSWYQQTPGQGLQFLFEYFSETQRNKGNFPGRFSGRQFSNSRSEMNVSTLELGDSALYLCASSLAGEGSGEQYFGPGTRLTVT.